A selection of T cell receptor beta chains follows, all from one sample in a study of CD4 T cells in lung cancer. The table came from immunoSEQ multiplex PCR; TCRdb's copy has only in-frame clones and leaves some out. The data contain roughly 4,600 clones, roughly 81% of them singletons. The source material was lung tumor tissue. All receptors come from a man aged 55-75 years with non-small cell lung cancer. Both conserved end residues are part of each CDR3. Where a row states a size, it is once, few, many or the class of an expanded clone; other rows omit it.

TRBJ2-3 few TRBV11-3 CASSRLAASTDTQYF
TRBJ2-1 NA TRBV6-4 CASSDSTGGNEQFF
TRBJ2-1 NA TRBV6-5 CASSYSNEAEQFF
TRBJ2-1 NA TRBV7-9 CASSPKEVAASYNEQFF
TRBJ1-5 NA TRBV19 CASIWTGANSNQPQHF
TRBJ2-5 NA TRBV7-7 CASSFQRGWQETQYF
TRBJ2-6 NA TRBV5-6 CASSGRPTGMGANVLTF
TRBJ2-1 NA TRBV29-1 CSVEGLAGGEQFF
TRBJ2-7 NA TRBV6-1 CASSVRTGVYEQYF
TRBJ1-2 NA TRBV28 CASSSRNYGYTF
TRBJ1-2 few TRBV6-5 CASSTDLDRFYGYTF
TRBJ2-4 NA TRBV28 CASSRTRLGRDIQYF
TRBJ2-3 NA TRBV19 CASSDQREGTDTQYF
TRBJ2-1 NA TRBV14 CASRKGGSEQFF
TRBJ2-5 once TRBV6-5 CASTYSQGLETQYF
TRBJ2-7 NA TRBV27 CASSLSRAVTLEQYF
TRBJ2-5 NA TRBV5-4 CASSPGTQQETQYF
TRBJ1-1 NA TRBV6-1 CASRPGSNTEAFF
TRBJ2-2 NA TRBV6-1 CASQRGGELFF
TRBJ2-1 NA TRBV19 CASSRDSNNEQFF
TRBJ2-1 NA TRBV25-1 CASSESGGRALEQFF
TRBJ2-1 NA TRBV5-1 CASSDRDNSYNEQFF
TRBJ2-7 once TRBV5-1 CASSLAPGDQYEQYF
TRBJ2-4 NA TRBV7-2 CASSQGLADLGNIQYF
TRBJ2-1 NA TRBV7-8 CASSFSAGASYNEQFF
TRBJ2-3 NA TRBV5-1 CASSGLAGGRTDTQYF
TRBJ2-1 medium-sized TRBV18 CASSHGTSGRGNYNEQFF
TRBJ2-7 few TRBV2 CASSGGLLAYEQYF
TRBJ2-5 NA TRBV29-1 CSTKETVPAETQYF
TRBJ2-2 NA TRBV5-1 CASSLRGSGRLDTGELFF
TRBJ1-4 NA TRBV6-4 CASSDPPPQSYNEKLFF
TRBJ2-1 NA TRBV7-3 CASSLFGTGNNEQFF
TRBJ2-3 NA TRBV11-2 CASSPSGTSTDTQYF
TRBJ2-7 few TRBV4-1 CASSQDASGSSYEQYF
TRBJ2-1 NA TRBV30 CAWSMRETRQFF
TRBJ2-1 NA TRBV9 CASSSTLAGYNEQFF
TRBJ1-2 NA TRBV28 CASSGPTGNYGYTF
TRBJ2-1 NA TRBV6-5 CASSLVGAEQFF
TRBJ2-1 few TRBV15 CATSRDLFNEQFF
TRBJ2-1 NA TRBV10-3 CATQGFSYNEQFF
TRBJ2-7 NA TRBV2 CASSFPLNRGEQYF
TRBJ2-3 once TRBV2 CASSDRLATSTDTQYF
TRBJ1-2 NA TRBV6-5 CASSKIGQGSYTF
TRBJ1-1 NA TRBV5-1 CASSLVQGEAFF
TRBJ2-3 NA TRBV5-6 CASSPGLAGLTDTQYF
TRBJ2-2 NA TRBV19 CASSRTSLGELFF
TRBJ2-7 once TRBV28 CASSFIARGLYEQYF
TRBJ2-1 few TRBV11-3 CASSSPNSHEQFF
TRBJ1-1 few TRBV19 CASRLGVERTEAFF